This TCR beta chain emerged from a study of early T cells in non-severe SARS-CoV-2 infection. Background on the study: The chains were unpaired, and the sequenced material was bulk RNA from unsorted whole blood.

Overall study findings and caveats: Reliance on VDJdb matching favored anti-spike CD8 responses; private and CD4 specificities were missed.

This clonotype was seen at least ten times. Its cognate antigen is unknown. Unique molecular identifiers were added to individual cDNA molecules. Each CDR3 protein gets one entry after TCRdb re-called the 5' RACE reads with MiXCR. The repertoire holds 95,000 to 100,000 distinct CDR3 sequences, with approximately 11% as singletons. CDR3 length: 14 residues. Trimming left V 8 bases short and J 4 bases short, with 17 bases between. This chain connects TRBV12-3 or TRBV12-4 to TRBJ1-1, with D hard to call. This sequence originates from an adult who was a healthcare worker with PCR-confirmed SARS-CoV-2 infection or an uninfected control (not recorded which). Sequencing used whole blood. In DNA form, the CDR3 reads TGTGCCAGCGGCCCCGAGACTATTCTCACTGAAGCTTTCTTT. Amino acid sequence: CASGPETILTEAFF.